The 14 T cell receptor beta chains listed next were all sequenced from one sample in a study of blood T cell repertoires in COVID-19. Sequencing used immunoSEQ multiplex PCR; TCRdb keeps in-frame clones, though not all of them. This table holds about 180,000 clones, roughly 88% found once. The sequenced sample was PBMCs or T cells enriched from blood (not recorded which). Source of these receptors: a woman in her 30s who had recovered from COVID-19.

The chain links TRBV28 to TRBJ2-7; perhaps TRBD2 as D (6 bases). The germline gives CDR1 MDHEN, CDR2 SYDVKM. The CDR3 runs 15 residues. V lost 5 bases and J lost 3, with 17 bases in between. CDR3 in amino acids: CASSPYHSGLYEQYF. The CDR3 DNA sequence: TGTGCCAGCAGTCCATACCATTCGGGACTCTACGAGCAGTACTTC. The full variable domain, rest sourced from reference TRBV28 and TRBJ2-7, is DVKVTQSSRYLVKRTGEKVFLECVQDMDHENMFWYRQDPGLGLRLIYFSYDVKMKEKGDIPEGYSVSREKKERFSLILESASTNQTSMYLCASSPYHSGLYEQYFGPGTRLTVT.

V and J are TRBV24-1 and TRBJ2-2; 7 bases are a match to TRBD1. Per germline, CDR1 KGHDR and CDR2 SFDVKD. V shed 5 bases, J shed 6 bases, and the junction held 5 bases outside the gene matches. The CDR3 contains 14 residues. CDR3 DNA: TGTGCCACCAGTGGGCTTGGGACAGCCGGGGAGCTGTTTTTT. This translates into CATSGLGTAGELFF.

This clone was detected only once. The rearrangement joins TRBV10-3 to TRBJ1-2; 7 nucleotides match TRBD1. CDR3 size: 14 residues. Germline assignment: CDR1 ENHRY and CDR2 SYGVKD. With V trimmed by 2 bases and J by 4 bases, 4 bases remained unmatched. The CDR3, as DNA: TGTGCCATCAGTGAGGGACAGGCACTCTATGGCTACACCTTC. Translated: CAISEGQALYGYTF.

This clone was recorded once. This chain uses TRBV19 with TRBJ2-4, with TRBD1 identical over 10 bases. CDR3 length equals 19 residues. The germline V gene has CDR1 LNHDA and CDR2 SQIVND (reference sequence). V lost 3 bases and J lost 4; bases outside the gene matches: 15. CDR3 sequence reads: CASSIEGTGVRTSKNIQYF. The CDR3 DNA is TGTGCCAGTAGTATCGAAGGGACAGGGGTACGTACATCTAAAAACATTCAGTACTTC. Full variable domain (missing parts from reference TRBV19 and TRBJ2-4): DGGITQSPKYLFRKEGQNVTLSCEQNLNHDAMYWYRQDPGQGLRLIYYSQIVNDFQKGDIAEGYSVSREKKESFPLTVTSAQKNPTAFYLCASSIEGTGVRTSKNIQYFGAGTRLSVL.

The chain employs TRBV29-1 and TRBJ1-2, with D perhaps matching TRBD1 (6 bases). The CDR3 is 12 residues long. The V end lost 6 bases, the J end lost 5 bases, and 13 bases lay between the germline ends. The germline V gene has CDR1 SQVTM and CDR2 ANQGSEA. The CDR3 nucleotides are TGCAGCGTCCTGGACAGTGCGTATGGCTACACCTTC. Translating gives CSVLDSAYGYTF.

The V gene is TRBV6-5, the J gene TRBJ1-2; 8 bases line up with TRBD1. J was trimmed by 8 bases and V by 6 bases; bases with no gene match: 14. The V gene's germline CDR1 is MNHEY and CDR2 SVGAGI. The CDR3 covers 15 residues. The CDR3 spells CASRPTDRAVSGYTF. The CDR3 DNA is TGTGCCAGCAGACCAACGGACAGGGCGGTTTCGGGCTACACCTTC.

The chain joins TRBV6-1 to TRBJ1-5; maybe TRBD1 (5 bases). The germline V and J ends were trimmed by 1 base and 9 bases, with 19 bases remaining between them. The CDR3 runs to 16 residues. Germline V gene lookup returns CDR1 MNHNS and CDR2 SASEGT. The DNA of the CDR3 is TGTGCCAGCAGTGAAGACGGCTTCTTGGTAGGGGCGCCCCAGCATTTT. Its protein is CASSEDGFLVGAPQHF.

V gene TRBV27 combines with J gene TRBJ2-1, with 11 bases that match TRBD2. The germline gives CDR1 MNHEY, CDR2 SMNVEV (reference sequence). The CDR3 has 16 amino acids. V lost 2 bases, J lost 7 bases, and 7 bases stayed unmatched. CDR3 protein: CASSLMGLAVKNEQFF. The CDR3 DNA is TGTGCCAGCAGTTTAATGGGACTAGCGGTAAAAAATGAGCAGTTCTTC.

J is TRBJ2-1 and V is TRBV3-1 (or the pseudogene TRBV3-2), with D tentatively TRBD1 (5 bases). Trimming stripped 1 base from V and 4 bases from J, with 14 bases between. The CDR3 is 16 residues long. Germline V gene sequence: CDR1 LGHDT, CDR2 YNNKEL (reference sequence). The CDR3 region has the DNA TGTGCCAGCAGCCAAGCCCCACAGGACCTATACAATGAGCAGTTCTTC. The encoded protein is CASSQAPQDLYNEQFF.

The chain is built from TRBV28 and TRBJ2-3; perhaps TRBD1 as D (7 bases). The CDR3 runs 15 residues. The germline gives CDR1 MDHEN, CDR2 SYDVKM. The V end was cut by 6 bases, the J end by 4 bases, with 17 bases between. The CDR3 spells CASRPRGEHPDTQYF. The CDR3 DNA sequence: TGTGCCAGCAGGCCCAGGGGGGAACATCCAGATACGCAGTATTTT. The whole variable domain, filled in from reference TRBV28 and TRBJ2-3, reads DVKVTQSSRYLVKRTGEKVFLECVQDMDHENMFWYRQDPGLGLRLIYFSYDVKMKEKGDIPEGYSVSREKKERFSLILESASTNQTSMYLCASRPRGEHPDTQYFGPGTRLTVL.

V and J are TRBV2 and TRBJ2-4, with 7 bases fitting TRBD1. With 0 bases clipped from V and 4 bases from J, the junction kept 6 bases outside the gene matches. Germline values: CDR1 SNHLY, CDR2 FYNNEI. This CDR3 spans 16 amino acids. The CDR3 is CASSEARWTGKNIQYF. CDR3 DNA: TGTGCCAGCAGTGAAGCTAGATGGACAGGAAAAAACATTCAGTACTTC.

This clone was picked up one time. The chain recombines TRBV27 with TRBJ2-7; 7 positions agree with TRBD2. V lost 3 bases, J lost 8 bases, and 10 bases stayed unmatched. This CDR3 is 14 amino acids long. Per the germline V gene, CDR1 is MNHEY and CDR2 is SMNVEV (reference sequence). The CDR3 coding sequence is TGTGCCAGCAGTTTTGAGGGAGGGCGTCCCCAGCAGTACTTC. Its translation: CASSFEGGRPQQYF.

The CDR3 region has the DNA TGTGCCAGCAGTTTACCAGGACAGGGGGCGAGGGAGACCCAGTACTTC. It yields the protein CASSLPGQGARETQYF. The J gene is TRBJ2-5, the V gene TRBV28, with TRBD1 identical over 11 bases. Germline V gene lookup returns CDR1 MDHEN and CDR2 SYDVKM. CDR3 length: 16 residues. Trimming removed 2 bases from V and 5 bases from J; junction bases left unmatched: 7.

The rearrangement links TRBV7-9 to TRBJ1-1, with D possibly matching TRBD1 (5 bases). Looked up from germline, CDR1 is SEHNR and CDR2 is FQNEAQ (reference sequence). V lost 11 bases to trimming and J lost 3 bases, with 10 bases between them. This CDR3 has 11 amino acids. The CDR3 sequence is CASLGDTEAFF. CDR3 coding DNA: TGTGCCTCCCTAGGGGACACTGAAGCTTTCTTT.